The source of this T cell receptor (beta chain) is a study of blood T cell repertoires in COVID-19. The V and J ends lost 4 bases and 9 bases respectively, with 13 bases between them. The CDR3 consists of 13 residues. Germline CDR1 reads WNHNN; CDR2 reads SYGVQD (reference sequence). In the source study's methods: Reference gene primer amplification in the assay estimated nucleated cell counts. The data were produced by immunoSEQ multiplex PCR, yet TCRdb's version contains in-frame clones alone and is incomplete. V, J and clone size are those of that table, while D and trimming were read from the DNA. The data contain around 480,000 clones, more than 70% of them singletons.

The sequence was collected from a woman between 45 and 60 years old with COVID-19, enrolled during active disease. Sequencing was done on a sample of peripheral blood. The chain carries TRBV10-1 and TRBJ2-1, with a tentative D call TRBD1 (5 bases). The CDR3 DNA reads as TGCGCCAGCAGTGTAAGTGGGCAGGGTGAGCAGTTCTTC. Its translation is CASSVSGQGEQFF.